Below are 13 T cell receptor beta chains sequenced from a single sample in a study of early T cells in non-severe SARS-CoV-2 infection (dated by TCRdb to about 2021). Receptors were amplified or captured by 5' RACE. Instrument on record: NextSeq 500. TCRdb ran its own pipeline on the public reads, namely fastp trimming at Q25 and MiXCR clone calling, and kept in-frame beta chains. Rows matching on CDR3 protein sequence are summarized as one entry with the most common DNA and genes. Recorded for this sample are about 83,000 distinct CDR3 sequences; about 10% of them occurred a single time. The ten largest clones capture approximately 8% of the sample. Here the sequenced sample was whole blood, taken at baseline. All receptors come from an adult who was a healthcare worker with PCR-confirmed SARS-CoV-2 infection or an uninfected control (not recorded which).

The table lists this clonotype with a few counts. The rearrangement uses TRBV2 and TRBJ2-7, with D unresolved. The CDR3 extends over 10 amino acids. Looked up from germline, CDR1 is SNHLY and CDR2 is FYNNEI. Trimming stripped 5 bases from V and 4 bases from J, with 3 bases between. CDR3 in DNA: TGTGCCAGCAGTTATTACGAGCAGTACTTC. As protein: CASSYYEQYF.

The chain carries TRBV4-1 and TRBJ2-3; a weak D match, TRBD2 (6 bases). This CDR3 comprises 16 residues. Germline values: CDR1 MGHRA, CDR2 YSYEKL. V was clipped by 4 bases and J by 1 base, with 15 bases between them. As DNA, the CDR3 is TGCGCCAGCAGCCGGATCGGAGGGCCTGGCACAGATACGCAGTATTTT. As protein: CASSRIGGPGTDTQYF.

Regarding this clonotype: One junction end does not reproduce the germline sequence, and a read error may be involved. V gene TRBV6-1 combines with J gene TRBJ2-2, with D tentatively TRBD2 (6 bases). The germline CDR1 and CDR2 sequences are MNHNS and SASEGT. The CDR3 runs to 14 residues. This chain's CDR3 is CASGGLQNTGELSF. The CDR3 nucleotides read TGTGCCAGCGGGGGACTCCAAAACACCGGGGAGCTGTCTTTT.

There are a few counts of this clonotype. V is TRBV2 and J is TRBJ2-7; 8 bases match TRBD1. Germline loops: CDR1 SNHLY, CDR2 FYNNEI. The V and J ends lost 7 bases and 7 bases, in that order; junction bases with no gene match: 9. The length of the CDR3 is 13 residues. The CDR3 nucleotides read TGTGCCAGCATCGGGACAGGTACCGAGGAGCAGTACTTC. Protein: CASIGTGTEEQYF.

The CDR3 is CSASTTSGRGISTDTQYF. The DNA for the CDR3 is TGCAGTGCTAGCACCACTAGCGGGAGAGGGATTAGCACAGATACGCAGTATTTT. This chain connects TRBV20-1 to TRBJ2-3, with 11 bases lining up with TRBD2. Trimming removed 3 bases from V and 0 bases from J; junction bases left unmatched: 11. Looked up from germline, CDR1 is DFQATT and CDR2 is SNEGSKA (reference sequence). The CDR3 is 18 residues long.

This clonotype was seen many times. V usage is TRBV7-6 and J usage is TRBJ2-5; 9 nucleotides line up with TRBD1. J gave up 7 bases and V 5 bases, and 11 bases lay outside the gene matches. CDR3 length: 15 amino acids. CDR1 is SGHVS, CDR2 FNYEAQ, per germline. In nucleotides, the CDR3 is TGTGCCAGCAGCATCCACACAGGGGGCGCCGGGACCCAGTACTTC. This encodes CASSIHTGGAGTQYF.

The V call is TRBV28, the J call TRBJ1-1, with D perhaps matching TRBD1 (6 bases). Trimming removed 5 bases from V and 5 bases from J, with 12 bases in between. This CDR3 has 13 amino acids. Looked up from germline, CDR1 is MDHEN and CDR2 is SYDVKM. The CDR3 spells CASSTIGGTEAFF. The CDR3 bases are TGTGCCAGCAGTACTATAGGGGGGACTGAAGCTTTCTTT.

This clonotype has only a few counts. The J gene is TRBJ2-5, the V gene TRBV20-1; 7 positions agree with TRBD1. The CDR3 spans 11 residues. Germline CDR1 and CDR2: DFQATT and SNEGSKA (reference sequence). The CDR3: CQKTGHETQYF. Here the CDR3 DNA reads TGCCAGAAGACAGGGCACGAGACCCAGTACTTC.

The V call is TRBV2, the J call TRBJ2-2, with D unclear. V gave up 4 bases and J gave up 6 bases, with 9 bases separating them. This CDR3 comprises 13 residues. CDR1 is SNHLY, CDR2 FYNNEI, per germline. The CDR3 bases are TGTGCCAGCAGTGCTAGTATTTCCGGGGAGCTGTTTTTT. It is translated as CASSASISGELFF.

J is TRBJ2-7 and V is TRBV27; 8 bases match TRBD1. The germline gives CDR1 MNHEY, CDR2 SMNVEV (reference sequence). The length of the CDR3 is 14 residues. V trimming: 3 bases; J trimming: 0 bases; junction bases outside the gene matches: 1. The CDR3 coding sequence is TGTGCCAGCAGTTTCGGACAGGGCTCCTACGAGCAGTACTTC. Translated, it gives CASSFGQGSYEQYF.

J is TRBJ1-2 and V is TRBV4-2; no clear D. From germline, CDR1 is LGHNA and CDR2 YNFKEQ. The CDR3 consists of 17 residues. Trimming stripped 0 bases from V and 5 bases from J, with 19 bases between. The CDR3 loop reads CASSQDWDAQPDYGYTF. The CDR3 coding sequence is TGTGCCAGCAGCCAAGATTGGGATGCCCAGCCCGATTATGGCTACACCTTC.

The chain links TRBV7-9 to TRBJ2-1; D perhaps matches TRBD2 (6 bases). CDR1 is SEHNR and CDR2 is FQNEAQ in the germline V gene (reference sequence). Trimming stripped 4 bases from V and 0 bases from J, with 13 bases between. The CDR3 has 16 residues. CDR3 in amino acids: CASSSRGLPSYNEQFF. DNA for the CDR3: TGTGCCAGCAGCTCTAGGGGACTTCCCTCCTACAATGAGCAGTTCTTC. Full variable domain (remainder filled in from reference TRBV7-9 and TRBJ2-1): DTGVSQNPRHKITKRGQNVTFRCDPISEHNRLYWYRQTLGQGPEFLTYFQNEAQLEKSRLLSDRFSAERPKGSFSTLEIQRTEQGDSAMYLCASSSRGLPSYNEQFFGPGTRLTVL.

The sample holds many counts of this clonotype. The chain is built from TRBV5-1 and TRBJ1-2; D gene ambiguous. Between the trimmed V and J ends, which lost 3 bases and 4 bases, there was a span of 13 bases. CDR3 length equals 14 residues. The germline V gene encodes CDR1 SGHRS and CDR2 YFSETQ. CDR3 in DNA: TGCGCCAGCAGCTCATCTTCCCTGAGCTATGGCTACACCTTC. Translation gives CASSSSSLSYGYTF.